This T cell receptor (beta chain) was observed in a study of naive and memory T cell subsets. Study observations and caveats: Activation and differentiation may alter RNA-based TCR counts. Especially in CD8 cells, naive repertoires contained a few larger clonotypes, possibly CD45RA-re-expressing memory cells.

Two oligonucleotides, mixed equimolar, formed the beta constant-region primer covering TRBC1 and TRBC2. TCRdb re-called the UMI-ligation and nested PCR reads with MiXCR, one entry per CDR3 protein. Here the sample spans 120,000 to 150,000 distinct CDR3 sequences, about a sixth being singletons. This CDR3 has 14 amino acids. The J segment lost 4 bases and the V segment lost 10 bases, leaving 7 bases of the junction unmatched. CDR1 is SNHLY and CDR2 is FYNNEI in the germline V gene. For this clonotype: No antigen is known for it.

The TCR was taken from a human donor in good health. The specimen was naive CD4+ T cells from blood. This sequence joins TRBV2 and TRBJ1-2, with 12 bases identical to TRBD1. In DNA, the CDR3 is TGTGCCAACAGGGGACAGGGGGCAAGCTATGGCTACACCTTC. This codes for CANRGQGASYGYTF.